This passage covers 13 T cell receptor beta chains from one sample sequenced in a study of cytomegalovirus exposure and HLA in healthy donors. This table comes from immunoSEQ multiplex PCR, and its TCRdb copy is limited to in-frame clones, with some not included. The profile shows more than 95,000 clones, roughly nine tenths of them singletons. Sample: PBMCs. Receptors originate from a woman aged 18-29 years in good health and CMV-seropositive.

This sequence joins TRBV5-1 and TRBJ2-3; unclear D gene. Germline CDR1 reads SGHRS; CDR2 reads YFSETQ. The V end lost 0 bases, the J end lost 5 bases, and 4 bases lay between the germline ends. CDR3 length equals 12 residues. The CDR3, as DNA: TGCGCCAGCAGCTTGGCGGGAGATACGCAGTATTTT. This translates into CASSLAGDTQYF.

The V call is TRBV9, the J call TRBJ2-5; 10 nucleotides match TRBD1. Germline loops: CDR1 SGDLS, CDR2 YYNGEE. This CDR3 is 16 amino acids long. V was clipped by 3 bases and J by 4 bases; unmatched bases: 9. Here the CDR3 DNA reads TGTGCCAGCAGCGAAGTTGGGCGGACAGGGGGAGAGACCCAGTACTTC. It translates to CASSEVGRTGGETQYF.

This chain uses TRBV11-2 with TRBJ1-1, with TRBD1 as a possible D gene (5 bases). V gave up 4 bases and J gave up 5 bases, with 14 bases separating them. Germline values: CDR1 SGHAT, CDR2 FQNNGV. This CDR3 is built from 14 residues. The CDR3, as DNA: TGTGCCAGCAGCTCGCCCAGGGAAGGGACTGAAGCTTTCTTT. Translated: CASSSPREGTEAFF.

CDR3 in DNA: TGCGCCAGCAGCCAAGATCTTAAGGGGAATCTGAACACTGAAGCTTTCTTT. Protein sequence: CASSQDLKGNLNTEAFF. The V gene is TRBV4-1, the J gene TRBJ1-1; D might be TRBD1 (5 bases). The V gene's germline CDR1 is MGHRA and CDR2 YSYEKL. The CDR3 loop spans 17 amino acids. Trimming took 0 bases from V and 0 from J, leaving 14 bases between them.

The rearrangement uses TRBV10-3 and TRBJ2-5; D is undetermined. V lost 2 bases to trimming and J lost 4 bases, with 8 bases between them. Germline CDR1 reads ENHRY; CDR2 reads SYGVKD. This CDR3 is built from 13 residues. CDR3 in amino acids: CAISEGSRETQYF. DNA for the CDR3: TGTGCCATCAGTGAGGGCTCCCGAGAGACCCAGTACTTC.

The V and J genes are TRBV28 and TRBJ1-3, with D tentatively TRBD1 (5 bases). This CDR3 is 12 amino acids long. V dropped 8 bases and J dropped 2 bases, with 7 bases sitting between them. CDR1 and CDR2 (germline): MDHEN, SYDVKM. The CDR3 here is CASQGTGNTIYF. The CDR3 region has the DNA TGTGCCAGCCAGGGAACTGGAAACACCATATATTTT.

This clone was counted once. The chain couples TRBV5-1 to TRBJ2-5; possible D gene TRBD1, 6 bases. V lost 4 bases and J lost 5, with 12 bases in between. The V gene's germline CDR1 is SGHRS and CDR2 YFSETQ. The CDR3 sequence is 13 residues long. Here the CDR3 reads CASSHRVRETQYF. CDR3 coding DNA: TGCGCCAGCAGCCACAGGGTCCGGGAGACCCAGTACTTC. Combining the CDR3 with reference TRBV5-1 and TRBJ2-5 gives the whole variable domain KAGVTQTPRYLIKTRGQQVTLSCSPISGHRSVSWYQQTPGQGLQFLFEYFSETQRNKGNFPGRFSGRQFSNSRSEMNVSTLELGDSALYLCASSHRVRETQYFGPGTRLLVL.

The chain carries TRBV7-8 and TRBJ1-2, with D maybe TRBD1 (6 bases). Germline CDR1 is SGHVS and CDR2 is FQNEAQ. The CDR3 is 16 amino acids. Trimming took 2 bases from V and 5 from J, leaving 18 bases between them. CDR3 sequence (DNA): TGTGCCAGCAGCTTAACGGGGCCCTCCCAGGGGTATGGCTACACCTTC. Translated: CASSLTGPSQGYGYTF.

The J gene is TRBJ2-7, the V gene TRBV5-1; 12 nucleotides agree with TRBD2. The germline V gene has CDR1 SGHRS and CDR2 YFSETQ. The CDR3 has 14 amino acids. The V gene end was trimmed by 5 bases and the J gene end by 6 bases; junction bases not matched to a gene: 6. In nucleotides, the CDR3 is TGCGCCAGCAGAGGACTAGCGGGACCCGGCGAGCAGTACTTC. This codes for CASRGLAGPGEQYF.

This chain connects TRBV4-1 to TRBJ1-3, with 8 bases lining up with TRBD1. Looked up from germline, CDR1 is MGHRA and CDR2 is YSYEKL. The ends lost 4 bases at V and 0 bases at J; junction bases unmatched: 11. The CDR3 has 18 residues. This chain's CDR3 is CASSRSGGRGGSGNTIYF. For the CDR3, the DNA is TGCGCCAGCAGCCGATCAGGGGGCAGAGGGGGCTCTGGAAACACCATATATTTT.

The chain uses TRBV28 and TRBJ1-3; D uncertain. Germline V gene data show CDR1 as MDHEN and CDR2 as SYDVKM. With 5 bases removed from V and 5 bases from J, the gap between germline ends came to 19 bases. The CDR3 is made up of 16 amino acids. CDR3 nucleotides: TGTGCCAGCAGTCCACTCTCGAAGTCAGGCCGAAACACCATATATTTT. This translates into CASSPLSKSGRNTIYF.

The V gene is TRBV6-1, the J gene TRBJ1-2; D gene unclear. Germline-derived CDR1 and CDR2 are MNHNS and SASEGT. CDR3 size: 13 residues. V lost 4 bases and J 3 bases, leaving 9 bases between the germline ends. This CDR3 reads CASSVREDYGYTF. CDR3 nucleotide sequence: TGTGCCAGCAGTGTTCGGGAAGACTATGGCTACACCTTC.

The rearrangement uses TRBV18 and TRBJ2-5; D is unclear. Trimming left V 5 bases short and J 2 bases short, with 3 bases between. This CDR3 is built from 11 residues. Germline CDR1 reads KGHSH; CDR2 reads LQKENI. The CDR3 DNA reads as TGTGCCAGCTCAGCGCAAGAGACCCAGTACTTC. This codes for CASSAQETQYF.